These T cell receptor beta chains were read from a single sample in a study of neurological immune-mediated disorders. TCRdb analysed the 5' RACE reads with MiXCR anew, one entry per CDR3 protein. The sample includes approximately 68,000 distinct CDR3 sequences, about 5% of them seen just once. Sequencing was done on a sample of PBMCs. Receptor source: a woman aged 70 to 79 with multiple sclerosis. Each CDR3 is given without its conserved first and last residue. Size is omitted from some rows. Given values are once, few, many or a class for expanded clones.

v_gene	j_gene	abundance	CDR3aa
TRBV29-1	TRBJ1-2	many	SVTLTSGTGDGYT
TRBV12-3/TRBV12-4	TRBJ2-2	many	ASSLVAVTGELF
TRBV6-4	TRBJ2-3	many	ASAAGASNPDTQY
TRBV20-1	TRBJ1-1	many	SAKNIGRINTEAF
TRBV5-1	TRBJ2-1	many	ASSAGGPWEQF
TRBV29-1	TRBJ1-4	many	SVVERTTNEKLF
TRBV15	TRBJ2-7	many	ATSRVVGEQY
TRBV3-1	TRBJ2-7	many	ASSQNLAGWGYEQY
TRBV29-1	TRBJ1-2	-	SVDSLYGYT
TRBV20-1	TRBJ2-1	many	STGGLAEYNEQF
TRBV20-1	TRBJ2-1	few	SASPVDEQF
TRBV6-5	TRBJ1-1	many	ASSYEGLVAAEAF
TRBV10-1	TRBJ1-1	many	ASRQGRDTEAF
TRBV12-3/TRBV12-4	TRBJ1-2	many	ASSLRAGYGYT
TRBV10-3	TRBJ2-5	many	AISESGETQY
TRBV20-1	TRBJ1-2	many	SASPGQGNYGYT
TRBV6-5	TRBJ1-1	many	ASSRTGGGNTEAF
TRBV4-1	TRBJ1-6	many	ASSQDTGGDSPLH
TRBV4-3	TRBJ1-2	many	ASSQDPGHNYGYT
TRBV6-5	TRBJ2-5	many	ASSYAGGEETQY
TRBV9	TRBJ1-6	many	ASSTQDRVSGSPLH
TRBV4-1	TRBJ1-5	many	ASSQEGGQGNQPQH
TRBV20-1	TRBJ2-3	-	SANFLSGITDTQY
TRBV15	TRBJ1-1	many	ATSPRDRGGNTEAF
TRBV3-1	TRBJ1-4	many	ASSQDPSRNEKLF
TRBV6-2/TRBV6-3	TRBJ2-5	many	ASTVPGEPQETQY
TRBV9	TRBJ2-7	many	ASNRGDNFYEQY
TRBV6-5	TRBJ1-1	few	ASSDGRLNTEAF
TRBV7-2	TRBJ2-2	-	ASSLVEGGNSTGELF
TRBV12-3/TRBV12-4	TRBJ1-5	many	ASSFQGTGSTPQH
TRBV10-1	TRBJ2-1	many	ASGRYNEQF
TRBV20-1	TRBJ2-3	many	SASGYTQY